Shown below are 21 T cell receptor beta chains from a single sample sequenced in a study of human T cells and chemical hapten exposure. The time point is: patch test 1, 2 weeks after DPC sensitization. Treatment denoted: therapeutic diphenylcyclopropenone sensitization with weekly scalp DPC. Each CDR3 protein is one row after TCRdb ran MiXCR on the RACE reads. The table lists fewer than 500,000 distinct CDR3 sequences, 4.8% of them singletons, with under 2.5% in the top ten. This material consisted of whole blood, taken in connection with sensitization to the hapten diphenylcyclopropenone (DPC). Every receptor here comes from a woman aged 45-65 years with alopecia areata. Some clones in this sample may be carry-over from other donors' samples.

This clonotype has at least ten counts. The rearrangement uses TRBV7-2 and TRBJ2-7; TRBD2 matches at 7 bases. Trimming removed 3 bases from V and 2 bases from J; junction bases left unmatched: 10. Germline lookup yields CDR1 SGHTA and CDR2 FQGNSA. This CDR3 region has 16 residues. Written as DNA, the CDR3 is TGTGCCAGCAGCTTGAAGGAGGGAGGGCCCCCCTACGAGCAGTACTTC. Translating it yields CASSLKEGGPPYEQYF.

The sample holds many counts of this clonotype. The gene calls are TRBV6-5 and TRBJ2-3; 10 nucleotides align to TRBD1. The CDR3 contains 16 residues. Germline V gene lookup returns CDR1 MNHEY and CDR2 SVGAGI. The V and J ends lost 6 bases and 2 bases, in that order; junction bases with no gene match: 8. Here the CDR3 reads CASRSMGQGSTDTQYF. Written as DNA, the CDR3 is TGTGCCAGCAGATCCATGGGACAGGGGTCCACAGATACGCAGTATTTT.

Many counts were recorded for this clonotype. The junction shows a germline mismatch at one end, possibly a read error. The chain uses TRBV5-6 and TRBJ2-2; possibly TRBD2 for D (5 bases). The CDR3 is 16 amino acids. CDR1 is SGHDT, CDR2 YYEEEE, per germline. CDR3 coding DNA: TGTGCCAGCAGTTTGGACTCCCTAGGGTTGATCGGGGAGCTGTTTTTT. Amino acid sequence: CASSLDSLGLIGELFF.

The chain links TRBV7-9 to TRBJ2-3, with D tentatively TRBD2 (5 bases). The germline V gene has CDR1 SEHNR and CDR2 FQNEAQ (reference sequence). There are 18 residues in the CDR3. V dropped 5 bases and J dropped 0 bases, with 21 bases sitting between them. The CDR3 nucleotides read TGTGCCAGCAGCCACGGGCTAGCAGAAATGACTAGCACAGATACGCAGTATTTT. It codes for CASSHGLAEMTSTDTQYF.

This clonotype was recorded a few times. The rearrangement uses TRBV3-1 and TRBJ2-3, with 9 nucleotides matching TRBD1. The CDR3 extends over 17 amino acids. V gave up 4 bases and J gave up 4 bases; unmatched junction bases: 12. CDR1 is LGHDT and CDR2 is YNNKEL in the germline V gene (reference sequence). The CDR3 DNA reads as TGTGCCAGCAGCCGGTTTTGGGGACAGGGAGCCGCAGATACGCAGTATTTT. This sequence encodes CASSRFWGQGAADTQYF.

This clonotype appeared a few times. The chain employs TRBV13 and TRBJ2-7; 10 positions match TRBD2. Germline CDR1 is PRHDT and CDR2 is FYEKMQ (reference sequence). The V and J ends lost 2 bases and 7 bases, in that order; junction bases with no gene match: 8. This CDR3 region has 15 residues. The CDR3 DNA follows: TGTGCCAGCAGCTTACGCCTAGCGGGAGTCAGTGAGCAGTACTTC. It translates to CASSLRLAGVSEQYF.

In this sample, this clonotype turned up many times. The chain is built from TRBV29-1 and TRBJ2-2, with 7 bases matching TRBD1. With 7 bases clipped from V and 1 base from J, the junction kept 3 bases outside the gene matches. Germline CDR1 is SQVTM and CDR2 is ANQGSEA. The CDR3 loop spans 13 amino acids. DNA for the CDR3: TGCAGCGCTAGACAGGGGAACACCGGGGAGCTGTTTTTT. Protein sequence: CSARQGNTGELFF.

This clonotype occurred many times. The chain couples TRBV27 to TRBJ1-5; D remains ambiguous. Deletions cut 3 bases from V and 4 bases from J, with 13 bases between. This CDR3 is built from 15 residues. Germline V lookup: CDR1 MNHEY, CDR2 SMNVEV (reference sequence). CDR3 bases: TGTGCCAGCAGTTTGTCCGGGATCCTTAATCAGCCCCAGCATTTT. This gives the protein CASSLSGILNQPQHF.

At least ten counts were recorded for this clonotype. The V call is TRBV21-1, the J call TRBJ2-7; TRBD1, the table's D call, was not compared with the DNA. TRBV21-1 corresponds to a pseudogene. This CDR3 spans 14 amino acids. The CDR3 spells CASSFMDRAYEQYF. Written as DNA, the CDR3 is TGTGCCAGCAGCTTTATGGACAGGGCCTACGAGCAGTACTTC.

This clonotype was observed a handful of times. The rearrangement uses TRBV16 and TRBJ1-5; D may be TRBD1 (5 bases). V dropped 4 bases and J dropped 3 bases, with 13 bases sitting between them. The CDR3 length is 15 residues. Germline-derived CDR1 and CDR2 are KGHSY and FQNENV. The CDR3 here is CASSPNAGYNQPQHF. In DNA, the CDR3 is TGTGCCAGCAGCCCTAACGCAGGGTACAATCAGCCCCAGCATTTT.

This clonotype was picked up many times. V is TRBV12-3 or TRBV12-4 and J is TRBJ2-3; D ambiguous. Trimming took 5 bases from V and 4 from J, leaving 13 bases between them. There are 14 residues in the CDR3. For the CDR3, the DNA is TGTGCCAGCAGTCCGGGTCCCGAATCAGATACGCAGTATTTT. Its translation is CASSPGPESDTQYF.

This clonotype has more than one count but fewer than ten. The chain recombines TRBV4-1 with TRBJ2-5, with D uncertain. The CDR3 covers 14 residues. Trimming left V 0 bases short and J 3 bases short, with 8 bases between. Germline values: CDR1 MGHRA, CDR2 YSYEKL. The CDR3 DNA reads TGCGCCAGCAGCCAAGATTGGATGAAAGAGACCCAGTACTTC. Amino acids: CASSQDWMKETQYF.

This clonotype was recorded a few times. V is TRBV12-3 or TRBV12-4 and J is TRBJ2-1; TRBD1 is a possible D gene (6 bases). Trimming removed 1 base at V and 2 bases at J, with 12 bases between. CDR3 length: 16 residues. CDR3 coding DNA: TGTGCCAGCAGTTTAGAAGCAGGGGATGCCTACAATGAGCAGTTCTTC. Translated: CASSLEAGDAYNEQFF.

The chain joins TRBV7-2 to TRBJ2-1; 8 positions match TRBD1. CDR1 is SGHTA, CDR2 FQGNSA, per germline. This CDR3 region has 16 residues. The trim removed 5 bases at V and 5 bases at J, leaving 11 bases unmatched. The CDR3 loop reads CASSLLARGPHNEQFF. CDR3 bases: TGTGCCAGCAGCCTTCTAGCCAGGGGGCCCCACAATGAGCAGTTCTTC.

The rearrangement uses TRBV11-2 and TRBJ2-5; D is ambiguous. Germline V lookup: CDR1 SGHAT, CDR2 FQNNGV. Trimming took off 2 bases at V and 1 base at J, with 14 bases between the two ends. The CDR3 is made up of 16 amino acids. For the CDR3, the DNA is TGTGCCAGCAGCTTACTCTCCGGAAGGGTCCAAGAGACCCAGTACTTC. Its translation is CASSLLSGRVQETQYF.

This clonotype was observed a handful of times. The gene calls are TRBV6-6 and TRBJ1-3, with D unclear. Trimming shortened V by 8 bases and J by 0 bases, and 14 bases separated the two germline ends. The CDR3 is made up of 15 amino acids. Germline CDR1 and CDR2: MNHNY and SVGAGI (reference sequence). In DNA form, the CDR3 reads TGTGCCAGCTCCTCGCCGGGCCGCTCTGGAAACACCATATATTTT. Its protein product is CASSSPGRSGNTIYF.

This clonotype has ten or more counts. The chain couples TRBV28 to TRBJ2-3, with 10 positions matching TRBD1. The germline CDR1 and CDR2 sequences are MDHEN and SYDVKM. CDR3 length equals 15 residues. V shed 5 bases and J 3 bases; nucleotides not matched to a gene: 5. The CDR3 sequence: CASSPGTGATDTQYF. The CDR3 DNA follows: TGTGCCAGCAGTCCCGGGACAGGGGCGACAGATACGCAGTATTTT.

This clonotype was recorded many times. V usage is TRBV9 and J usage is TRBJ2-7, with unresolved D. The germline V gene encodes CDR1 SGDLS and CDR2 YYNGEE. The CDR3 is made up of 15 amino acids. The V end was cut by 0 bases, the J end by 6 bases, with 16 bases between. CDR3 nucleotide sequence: TGTGCCAGCAGCGTAGTGGGTGGCCCACTCGGCGAGCAGTACTTC. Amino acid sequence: CASSVVGGPLGEQYF. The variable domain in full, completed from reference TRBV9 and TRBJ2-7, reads DSGVTQTPKHLITATGQRVTLRCSPRSGDLSVYWYQQSLDQGLQFLIQYYNGEERAKGNILERFSAQQFPDLHSELNLSSLELGDSALYFCASSVVGGPLGEQYFGPGTRLTVT.

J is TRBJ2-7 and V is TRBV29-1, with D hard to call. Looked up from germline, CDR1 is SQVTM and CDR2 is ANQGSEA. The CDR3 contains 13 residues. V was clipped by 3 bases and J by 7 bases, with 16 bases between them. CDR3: CSVDGQTPFEQYF. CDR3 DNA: TGCAGCGTTGACGGCCAGACTCCGTTTGAGCAGTACTTC.

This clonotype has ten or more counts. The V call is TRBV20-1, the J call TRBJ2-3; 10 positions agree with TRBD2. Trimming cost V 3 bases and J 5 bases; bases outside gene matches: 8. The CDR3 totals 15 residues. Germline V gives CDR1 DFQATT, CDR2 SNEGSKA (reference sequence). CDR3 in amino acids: CSASKASGSVDTQYF. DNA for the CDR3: TGCAGTGCTAGTAAGGCTAGCGGGAGTGTAGATACGCAGTATTTT.

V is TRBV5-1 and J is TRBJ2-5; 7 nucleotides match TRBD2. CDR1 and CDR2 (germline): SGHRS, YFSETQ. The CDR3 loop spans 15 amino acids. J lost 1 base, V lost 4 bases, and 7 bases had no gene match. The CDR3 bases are TGCGCCAGCAGCCCCGCTTGGGGGGGCCAAGAGACCCAGTACTTC. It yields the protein CASSPAWGGQETQYF.